This is a list of T cell receptor beta chains from one sample in a study of blood T cell repertoires in COVID-19. The method was immunoSEQ multiplex PCR; TCRdb's version includes in-frame clones alone and lacks a portion of them. Here the sample spans 88,000 or so clones, over 75% being singletons. Specimen: peripheral blood. All receptors derive from a man aged 55 to 70 with acute or convalescent COVID-19. CDR3s include the opening cysteine and the closing phenylalanine or tryptophan. D genes are given only for firm matches. Only some rows state a clone size, as once, few, many or a class for expanded clones.

V,J,D,size,CDR3,DNA
TRBV2,TRBJ2-7,TRBD1,NA,CASQGQGSVYEQYF,TGTGCCAGCCAGGGACAGGGAAGTGTTTACGAGCAGTACTTC
TRBV19,TRBJ2-2,TRBD2,NA,CASRWAGGPTGELFF,TGTGCCAGTAGATGGGCGGGGGGACCCACCGGGGAGCTGTTTTTT
TRBV6-6,TRBJ2-7,TRBD2,NA,CASTFRLAGEQYF,TGTGCCAGCACCTTCAGACTAGCGGGCGAGCAGTACTTC
TRBV7-2,TRBJ2-5,NA,NA,CASSLNPGETQYF,TGTGCCAGCAGCTTAAACCCGGGAGAGACCCAGTACTTC
TRBV6-2/TRBV6-3,TRBJ2-7,TRBD1,few,CASSYSRTGAIYEQYF,TGTGCCAGCAGTTACTCGCGGACAGGAGCGATCTACGAGCAGTACTTC
TRBV15,TRBJ2-7,TRBD1,NA,CATGTGFTYEQYF,TGTGCCACCGGGACAGGTTTCACCTACGAGCAGTACTTC
TRBV5-6,TRBJ2-2,TRBD1,NA,CASSVLQGTGTGELFF,TGTGCCAGCAGCGTTTTACAGGGGACGGGCACCGGGGAGCTGTTTTTT
TRBV5-1,TRBJ2-2,TRBD2,NA,CASSLDGTTYTGELFF,TGCGCCAGCAGCTTGGACGGGACTACCTACACCGGGGAGCTGTTTTTT
TRBV5-1,TRBJ2-1,TRBD2,NA,CASSFLAGENEQFF,TGCGCCAGCAGCTTTCTAGCGGGAGAGAATGAGCAGTTCTTC
TRBV10-3,TRBJ1-6,NA,NA,CAISELGGGASYNSPLHF,TGTGCCATCAGTGAGTTGGGGGGGGGCGCCTCCTATAATTCACCCCTCCACTTT
TRBV4-1,TRBJ1-3,TRBD1,few,CASSRPGQAGASGNTIYF,TGCGCCAGCAGCCGACCGGGACAGGCGGGAGCCTCTGGAAACACCATATATTTT
TRBV28,TRBJ2-2,TRBD1,NA,CANSRGGLNTGELFF,TGTGCCAACTCGAGAGGGGGCCTAAACACCGGGGAGCTGTTTTTT
TRBV13,TRBJ2-1,TRBD2,NA,CASSSRTSRAYNEQFF,TGTGCCAGCAGCTCACGGACTAGCCGTGCCTACAATGAGCAGTTCTTC
TRBV5-1,TRBJ2-1,TRBD2,NA,CASTLAGVSYNEQFF,TGCGCCAGTACACTAGCGGGAGTCTCCTACAATGAGCAGTTCTTC
TRBV4-3,TRBJ1-5,NA,NA,CASSQDHLGGRPQHF,TGCGCCAGCAGCCAAGATCATCTAGGCGGGCGGCCCCAGCATTTT
TRBV5-5,TRBJ2-5,TRBD2,NA,CASSSLAGAGEKTQYF,TGTGCCAGCAGCTCATTAGCGGGAGCGGGAGAAAAGACCCAGTACTTC
TRBV7-6,TRBJ1-3,NA,once,CASSPFRGGSGNTIYF,TGTGCCAGCAGCCCGTTCAGGGGCGGCTCTGGAAACACCATATATTTT
TRBV3-1/TRBV3-2,TRBJ1-2,NA,NA,CASSHSDGSGYTF,TGTGCCAGCAGCCATAGCGACGGATCCGGCTACACCTTC
TRBV5-6,TRBJ2-2,NA,NA,CASSKGHTTGELFF,TGTGCCAGCAGCAAGGGACACACCACCGGGGAGCTGTTTTTT
TRBV7-2,TRBJ1-5,TRBD1,NA,CASSYRTGSNQPQHF,TGTGCCAGCAGCTACCGGACAGGGAGCAATCAGCCCCAGCATTTT
TRBV6-5,TRBJ1-1,NA,once,CASSYSSQGEAFF,TGTGCCAGCAGTTACTCGTCCCAGGGGGAAGCTTTCTTT
TRBV28,TRBJ2-7,TRBD2,many,CASSSMGLAGYEQYF,TGTGCCAGCAGTTCAATGGGACTAGCGGGTTACGAGCAGTACTTC
TRBV10-2,TRBJ2-3,NA,NA,CAGSEWARDTQYF,TGCGCCGGCAGTGAGTGGGCCCGAGATACGCAGTATTTT
TRBV25-1,TRBJ2-3,TRBD1,NA,CASSEYWTGAADTQYF,TGTGCCAGCAGTGAATATTGGACAGGGGCCGCAGATACGCAGTATTTT
TRBV27,TRBJ2-5,NA,NA,CASSSYWTEYQETQYF,TGTGCCAGCAGTAGCTACTGGACAGAGTACCAAGAGACCCAGTACTTC
TRBV24-1,TRBJ2-3,TRBD2,NA,CATSASGSSDTQYF,TGTGCCACCAGTGCCAGCGGGAGTTCAGATACGCAGTATTTT
TRBV10-3,TRBJ1-1,TRBD1,NA,CAISDLGQGSAEAFF,TGTGCCATCAGTGACCTAGGACAGGGTAGCGCTGAAGCTTTCTTT
TRBV28,TRBJ2-2,TRBD1,NA,CASRRQGSDTGELFF,TGTGCCAGCAGACGACAGGGATCGGACACCGGGGAGCTGTTTTTT
TRBV14,TRBJ2-7,TRBD1,NA,CASSTGQKQYF,TGTGCCAGCAGTACGGGACAGAAGCAGTACTTC
TRBV7-2,TRBJ2-1,NA,few,CASSYAGSREQFF,TGTGCCAGCAGCTACGCCGGCTCCAGGGAGCAGTTCTTC
TRBV7-8,TRBJ1-1,NA,NA,CASSLWVGGTEAFF,TGTGCCAGCAGCTTATGGGTTGGCGGCACTGAAGCTTTCTTT
TRBV9,TRBJ2-3,TRBD2,NA,CASSKLAGGPGSTQYF,TGTGCCAGCAGCAAACTAGCGGGGGGGCCGGGTTCTACGCAGTATTTT
TRBV7-2,TRBJ2-7,NA,NA,CASSFRGNTYEQYF,TGTGCCAGCAGCTTCAGGGGCAACACCTACGAGCAGTACTTC
TRBV2,TRBJ2-1,NA,NA,CASREEGGEPFF,TGTGCCAGCAGGGAGGAGGGGGGGGAGCCGTTCTTC
TRBV7-3,TRBJ2-5,TRBD2,NA,CASSLQGGRRETQYF,TGTGCCAGCAGCTTACAGGGAGGGCGGCGTGAGACCCAGTACTTC
TRBV5-1,TRBJ2-7,TRBD1,once,CASSLAGQGARQQYF,TGCGCCAGCAGCTTGGCAGGTCAGGGGGCGCGTCAGCAGTACTTC
TRBV19,TRBJ1-2,NA,NA,CASSTRTAAERGGYTF,TGTGCCAGTAGTACCCGGACAGCAGCGGAAAGGGGTGGCTACACCTTC
TRBV12-5,TRBJ1-2,NA,NA,CASGLGEGYGYTF,TGTGCTAGTGGTTTGGGGGAGGGCTATGGCTACACCTTC
TRBV4-3,TRBJ2-7,TRBD1,NA,CASSLKDRGTREQYF,TGCGCCAGCAGCCTAAAGGACAGGGGAACCCGCGAGCAGTACTTC
TRBV29-1,TRBJ1-1,TRBD1,NA,CSVEAEQGLNEAFF,TGCAGCGTTGAAGCGGAACAGGGGTTAAATGAAGCTTTCTTT